This passage covers 20 T cell receptor beta chains from one sample sequenced in a study of blood T cell repertoires in COVID-19. The repertoire was sequenced with immunoSEQ multiplex PCR; TCRdb's copy has only in-frame clones and lacks some. The sample records about 270,000 clones, less than 90% being singletons. The sequenced sample consisted of PBMCs or T cells enriched from blood (not recorded which). The source of these receptors is a woman between 50 and 59 years old who had recovered from COVID-19.

This clone was found once. V and J are TRBV2 and TRBJ1-2; perhaps TRBD1 as D (5 bases). Germline CDR1 is SNHLY and CDR2 is FYNNEI. The CDR3 sequence is 13 residues long. With 6 bases removed from V and 5 bases from J, the gap between germline ends came to 13 bases. Here the CDR3 reads CASRIQAFYGYTF. For the CDR3, the DNA is TGTGCCAGCAGGATACAGGCGTTTTATGGCTACACCTTC.

J is TRBJ2-3 and V is TRBV7-3; 7 bases fit TRBD2. The CDR3 extends over 15 amino acids. The V and J ends lost 2 bases and 4 bases, in that order; junction bases with no gene match: 6. Looked up from germline, CDR1 is SGHTA and CDR2 is FQGTGA. The CDR3 is CASSLLGGSSDTQYF. The CDR3, as DNA: TGTGCCAGCAGCTTATTGGGCGGGAGCTCAGATACGCAGTATTTT.

The genes are TRBV1 and TRBJ2-7; the table's D call TRBD2 went unverified against the DNA. TRBV1 is listed as a pseudogene. The CDR3 is 14 residues long. The CDR3 spells CTSSQDGSRDEQYF. The CDR3 DNA is TGCACCAGCAGCCAAGACGGGAGTCGCGACGAGCAGTACTTC.

The chain employs TRBV19 and TRBJ2-3, with 8 bases identical to TRBD2. J lost 6 bases, V lost 4 bases, and 9 bases had no gene match. The CDR3 is 15 amino acids. Germline V gene data show CDR1 as LNHDA and CDR2 as SQIVND (reference sequence). The CDR3 region is CASSTTSGRRDTQYF. CDR3 bases: TGTGCCAGTAGTACTACTAGCGGTAGGAGGGATACGCAGTATTTT. Full variable domain (missing parts from reference TRBV19 and TRBJ2-3): DGGITQSPKYLFRKEGQNVTLSCEQNLNHDAMYWYRQDPGQGLRLIYYSQIVNDFQKGDIAEGYSVSREKKESFPLTVTSAQKNPTAFYLCASSTTSGRRDTQYFGPGTRLTVL.

The CDR3 region is CASSDGEGGDQPQHF. The CDR3 region has the DNA TGTGCCAGCAGTGATGGGGAAGGGGGGGATCAGCCCCAGCATTTT. The chain employs TRBV6-1 and TRBJ1-5; tentatively, D is TRBD1 (6 bases). Germline loops: CDR1 MNHNS, CDR2 SASEGT. Trimming removed 3 bases from V and 5 bases from J, with 14 bases in between. The CDR3 spans 15 residues.

This rearrangement joins TRBV7-3 to TRBJ2-2; 9 bases fit TRBD1. The junction had 16 bases not matched to a gene; V was cut back by 1 base and J by 7 bases. The CDR3 runs 19 residues. CDR1 SGHTA and CDR2 FQGTGA come from the germline V gene. The CDR3 loop reads CASSLRSLAGQGIGGELFF. The CDR3 region has the DNA TGTGCCAGCAGCTTAAGGTCACTCGCCGGACAGGGGATAGGCGGGGAGCTGTTTTTT. Supplemented by reference TRBV7-3 and TRBJ2-2, the full variable domain reads GAGVSQTPSNKVTEKGKYVELRCDPISGHTALYWYRQSLGQGPEFLIYFQGTGAADDSGLPNDRFFAVRPEGSVSTLKIQRTERGDSAVYLCASSLRSLAGQGIGGELFFGEGSRLTVL.

The V gene is TRBV7-3, the J gene TRBJ1-1; no firm D call. V gave up 0 bases and J gave up 6 bases, with 8 bases separating them. The CDR3 runs 13 residues. Germline V gene data show CDR1 as SGHTA and CDR2 as FQGTGA. The CDR3 nucleotides are TGTGCCAGCAGCTTAACGTTAAGCGCTGAAGCTTTCTTT. Translated: CASSLTLSAEAFF.

A few counts support this clone. The chain recombines TRBV19 with TRBJ2-2; TRBD2 matches at 7 bases. Trimming at V came to 8 bases and at J to 2 bases, leaving 11 bases not matched to a gene. Germline V CDR1 and CDR2: LNHDA, SQIVND (reference sequence). The CDR3 runs to 16 residues. CDR3 in DNA: TGTGCCAGTGCAAACCTAGCGGAAATAAACACCGGGGAGCTGTTTTTT. It yields the protein CASANLAEINTGELFF.

V usage is TRBV24-1 and J usage is TRBJ1-1, with D unresolved. V lost 5 bases and J 2 bases, leaving 2 bases between the germline ends. The CDR3 is made up of 11 amino acids. The germline V gene has CDR1 KGHDR and CDR2 SFDVKD. For the CDR3, the DNA is TGTGCCACCAGTGCAAACACTGAAGCTTTCTTT. Protein sequence: CATSANTEAFF.

This clone was seen once. Different DNA sequences within this sample yield the same CDR3. This rearrangement joins TRBV28 to TRBJ2-7; a weak D match, TRBD2 (5 bases). The CDR3 covers 12 residues. Trimming took off 2 bases at V and 4 bases at J, with 6 bases between the two ends. Germline CDR1 is MDHEN and CDR2 is SYDVKM. CDR3: CASSLRGYEQYF. In DNA, the CDR3 is TGTGCCAGCAGTTTACGAGGGTACGAGCAGTACTTC.

The chain couples TRBV7-2 to TRBJ2-1; possible D gene TRBD2, 6 bases. The CDR3 length is 14 residues. Germline V gene lookup returns CDR1 SGHTA and CDR2 FQGNSA. Trimming shortened V by 2 bases and J by 8 bases, and 13 bases separated the two germline ends. CDR3 nucleotides: TGTGCCAGCAGCTTATACGTGGGGGGATATGAGCAGTTCTTC. Its translation: CASSLYVGGYEQFF. The full variable domain, completed using reference TRBV7-2 and TRBJ2-1, is GAGVSQSPSNKVTEKGKDVELRCDPISGHTALYWYRQSLGQGLEFLIYFQGNSAPDKSGLPSDRFSAERTGGSVSTLTIQRTQQEDSAVYLCASSLYVGGYEQFFGPGTRLTVL.

V gene TRBV6-5 combines with J gene TRBJ2-3; the match to TRBD2 covers 14 bases. The germline CDR1 and CDR2 sequences are MNHEY and SVGAGI. Trimming at V came to 4 bases and at J to 5 bases, leaving 5 bases not matched to a gene. The CDR3 totals 16 residues. The CDR3 loop is CASSFGTSGSGDTQYF. CDR3 sequence (DNA): TGTGCCAGCAGTTTTGGGACTAGCGGGAGTGGAGATACGCAGTATTTT.

This chain joins TRBV4-3 and TRBJ1-1; tentatively, D is TRBD1 (6 bases). Germline CDR1 reads LGHNA; CDR2 reads YSLEER. Trimming left V 2 bases short and J 0 bases short, with 10 bases between. The CDR3 spans 15 residues. Here the CDR3 DNA reads TGCGCCAGCAGCCAATCTACAGGGATGAACACTGAAGCTTTCTTT. It codes for CASSQSTGMNTEAFF.

CDR3 residues: CASRLGGNTEAFF. CDR3 nucleotides: TGTGCCAGTAGGCTGGGGGGGAACACTGAAGCTTTCTTT. This chain uses TRBV19 with TRBJ1-1, with D tentatively TRBD1 (5 bases). The CDR3 length is 13 residues. V was shortened by 6 bases and J by 1 base, with 9 bases between the two germline ends. Germline lookup yields CDR1 LNHDA and CDR2 SQIVND (reference sequence).

The chain carries TRBV5-8 and TRBJ2-3; the match to TRBD2 covers 13 bases. The germline gives CDR1 SGHTS, CDR2 YDEGEE. Unmatched junction bases numbered 6, after V lost 8 bases and J lost 3 bases. The CDR3 consists of 15 residues. The CDR3 spells CASSTGLAGTDTQYF. CDR3 nucleotide sequence: TGTGCCAGTTCCACGGGACTAGCGGGAACAGATACGCAGTATTTT.

This clone showed up just once. The chain couples TRBV7-3 to TRBJ2-3; D is unresolved. The V gene lost 2 bases and the J gene lost 4 bases, with 7 bases spanning the gap. This CDR3 region has 13 residues. Germline loops: CDR1 SGHTA, CDR2 FQGTGA. CDR3 sequence reads: CASSLDKADTQYF. CDR3 in DNA: TGTGCCAGCAGCTTAGACAAGGCAGATACGCAGTATTTT.

The chain joins TRBV5-1 to TRBJ2-4; TRBD1 aligns across 10 bases. V was pared by 4 bases and J by 2 bases, with 6 bases of the junction left unmatched. This CDR3 is 16 amino acids long. CDR1 and CDR2 from the germline V gene are SGHRS and YFSETQ. CDR3 nucleotide sequence: TGCGCCAGCAGCCAGGGACAGGGGCTAACCAAAAACATTCAGTACTTC. It translates to CASSQGQGLTKNIQYF.

The CDR3 DNA is TGCGCCAGCAGCCAAGATGGTCGGTACAATGAGCAGTTCTTC. Its translation: CASSQDGRYNEQFF. The rearrangement joins TRBV4-3 to TRBJ2-1; unclear D gene. V lost 0 bases and J lost 4, with 7 bases in between. CDR1 and CDR2 (germline): LGHNA, YSLEER. The CDR3 runs 14 residues.

The chain joins TRBV13 to TRBJ2-1; the match to TRBD2 covers 11 bases. This CDR3 is built from 17 residues. The V and J ends lost 5 bases and 7 bases, in that order; junction bases with no gene match: 13. Germline CDR1 is PRHDT and CDR2 is FYEKMQ (reference sequence). The CDR3 spells CASSLFGGTSGGNEQFF. DNA of the CDR3: TGTGCCAGCAGCCTTTTCGGCGGGACTAGCGGAGGAAATGAGCAGTTCTTC.

As DNA, the CDR3 is TGTGCCAGCAGCTTTCAACCACAGGGGCCCCGGGGTAATGAAAAACTGTTTTTT. Residues: CASSFQPQGPRGNEKLFF. The gene calls are TRBV7-2 and TRBJ1-4, with 7 bases lining up with TRBD1. V lost 3 bases, J lost 4 bases, and 14 bases stayed unmatched. The CDR3 totals 18 residues. Germline V lookup: CDR1 SGHTA, CDR2 FQGNSA.